What follows is one T cell receptor (beta chain) and its context. Its target is unknown. The source of the sample is a study of OX40 agonist ivuxolimab in advanced cancers. Study-wide context: Patients were treated with intravenous ivuxolimab, dosed at 0.01 to 10 mg/kg and infused every 2 weeks. Those enrolled were 80% to 85% male, with a mean age of about 66 years and ages from roughly 20 to 90. Earlier anti-PD-1, anti-PD-L1 or anti-CTLA-4 therapy was permitted; 30% to 50% had received some. Study findings and constraints: CD8+ T cells were the subset that, on average, had more expanded clones than CD4+.

Germline V lookup: CDR1 LGHNA, CDR2 YNFKEQ. The CDR3 spans 16 residues. J lost 4 bases, V lost 1 base, and 2 bases had no gene match. Clones were read by immunoSEQ multiplex PCR, and TCRdb kept only the in-frame ones, dropping some. The sample lists some 54,000 clones, around 85% occurring once. The J gene is TRBJ1-6, the V gene TRBV4-2, with 9 bases that match TRBD1. The TCR comes from an adult with an advanced solid tumor such as melanoma, head and neck, liver or kidney cancer. This specimen consisted of CD4+ or CD8+ T cells sorted from blood, obtained in a trial of the OX40 agonist ivuxolimab. The CDR3 is CASSQATGGYNSPLHF. The CDR3 DNA sequence: TGTGCCAGCAGCCAAGCGACAGGGGGGTATAATTCACCCCTCCACTTT.